The source of this T cell receptor (beta chain) is a study of CD8+CD57+ T cells in acquired aplastic anemia. Background on the study: Average DNA yield from sorted CD4+ and CD8+ cells was approximately 3 ug.

The sample holds a few counts of this clonotype. What it binds is unknown. The TCR beta profiling, which covered VDJ combination and CDR3 sequence, was carried out using genomic DNA as the template. MiXCR, applied by TCRdb to the reads, yields one record per CDR3 protein. Of over 150,000 distinct CDR3 sequences listed, less than 60% were seen once; the top ten hold less than 15%. Patients picked for sequencing had shown CD8+CD57+ cell expansion detected by flow cytometry. Prior therapy had not been administered to any patient at the time of blood sampling. This CDR3 is built from 17 residues. Germline CDR1 is LNHNV and CDR2 is YYDKDF (reference sequence). Deletions cut 1 base from V and 2 bases from J, with 18 bases between. Study outcomes and limitations: Patients and controls were not found to differ significantly in CD8+ Simpson's diversity. About 29 CD8+ CDR3 sequences occurred in both the patients and the controls.

The sequenced material came from sorted CD4+, CD8+, or CD8+CD57+ T cells (not recorded which) from PBMCs. The chain combines TRBV15 with TRBJ2-7; no clear D gene. This clonotype originated in a human donor with aplastic anemia. CDR3 DNA sequence: TGTGCCACCAGCAGAGTTGGCTCCGGATATGGACCCTACGAGCAGTACTTC. It translates to CATSRVGSGYGPYEQYF.